The 26 T cell receptor beta chains below were found in one sample sequenced in a study of blood T cell repertoires in COVID-19. Measured with immunoSEQ multiplex PCR; TCRdb has only the in-frame clones, and not every one. This table holds about 130,000 clones, around three quarters found once. The sequencing input was peripheral blood. The receptors come from a human donor in a cohort sampled during active COVID-19.

This rearrangement joins TRBV6-5 to TRBJ1-3; weak D call: TRBD1 (5 bases). The germline gives CDR1 MNHEY, CDR2 SVGAGI. Deletions cut 6 bases from V and 3 bases from J, with 15 bases between. CDR3 length equals 15 residues. The chain's CDR3 is CASSLREGSGNTIYF. Written as DNA, the CDR3 is TGTGCCAGCAGCCTCCGGGAGGGGAGTGGAAACACCATATATTTT.

The chain couples TRBV19 to TRBJ2-2; 9 bases align to TRBD1. V trimming: 7 bases; J trimming: 3 bases; junction bases outside the gene matches: 6. Germline V gene sequence: CDR1 LNHDA, CDR2 SQIVND (reference sequence). This CDR3 is 15 amino acids long. CDR3 nucleotide sequence: TGTGCCAGTACTAACAGGGGGCGTGACACCGGGGAGCTGTTTTTT. It encodes CASTNRGRDTGELFF.

The rearrangement uses TRBV30 and TRBJ1-1; D is unresolved. Germline loops: CDR1 GTSNPN, CDR2 SVGIG (reference sequence). The CDR3 is 16 amino acids. Trimming stripped 2 bases from V and 5 bases from J, with 21 bases between. The CDR3 bases are TGTGCCTGGAGTCTCCTCGGGATCGGGGTTGTTACTGAAGCTTTCTTT. Amino acid sequence: CAWSLLGIGVVTEAFF.

Only a few counts were recorded for this clone. The chain uses TRBV27 and TRBJ1-2; 10 bases match TRBD1. This CDR3 is 15 amino acids long. The ends lost 6 bases at V and 3 bases at J; junction bases unmatched: 7. CDR1 and CDR2 from the germline V gene are MNHEY and SMNVEV (reference sequence). Written as DNA, the CDR3 is TGTGCCAGCAGACGTAGGGGGACAGGGGACTATGGCTACACCTTC. Its protein is CASRRRGTGDYGYTF.

This sequence joins TRBV10-3 and TRBJ1-2; TRBD1 matches at 7 bases. V dropped 6 bases and J dropped 0; count of bases not matched to a gene: 7. Germline V gives CDR1 ENHRY, CDR2 SYGVKD. The CDR3 is 15 residues long. The DNA of the CDR3 is TGTGCCATCAGGCCGGGGACAGATACTAACTATGGCTACACCTTC. Amino acids: CAIRPGTDTNYGYTF.

The chain couples TRBV7-9 to TRBJ1-2; 11 bases are shared with TRBD1. J gave up 6 bases and V 2 bases, and 8 bases lay outside the gene matches. Germline CDR1 SEHNR, CDR2 FQNEAQ (reference sequence). The length of the CDR3 is 16 residues. CDR3 DNA: TGTGCCAGCAGCTTACCCAAAGGGACAGGGGGGGATGGCTACACCTTC. This encodes CASSLPKGTGGDGYTF.

The chain links TRBV24-1 to TRBJ2-3; 11 bases align to TRBD2. This CDR3 has 16 amino acids. The ends lost 3 bases at V and 4 bases at J; junction bases unmatched: 5. Germline lookup yields CDR1 KGHDR and CDR2 SFDVKD. CDR3 loop: CATSDPTSGASDTQYF. The CDR3 coding sequence is TGTGCCACCAGTGATCCGACTAGCGGGGCTTCAGATACGCAGTATTTT.

The J gene is TRBJ1-3, the V gene TRBV18; 7 bases align to TRBD1. With 3 bases clipped from V and 3 bases from J, the junction kept 5 bases outside the gene matches. CDR3 size: 15 residues. Germline lookup yields CDR1 KGHSH and CDR2 LQKENI. The CDR3 coding sequence is TGTGCCAGCTCACCCGGACAGGTTAATGGAAACACCATATATTTT. Residues: CASSPGQVNGNTIYF.

J is TRBJ1-3 and V is TRBV19, with TRBD1 matching 8 bases. Germline lookup yields CDR1 LNHDA and CDR2 SQIVND (reference sequence). V lost 6 bases, J lost 4 bases, and 8 bases stayed unmatched. CDR3 size: 15 residues. Written as DNA, the CDR3 is TGTGCCAGTAGCCCAGACAGGGGAGGAGGAAACACCATATATTTT. It encodes CASSPDRGGGNTIYF.

The CDR3: CATSDLRGGEYEQYF. The CDR3 DNA follows: TGTGCCACCAGTGATTTGCGGGGGGGGGAGTACGAGCAGTACTTC. The V and J genes are TRBV24-1 and TRBJ2-7; 8 nucleotides align to TRBD2. The germline gives CDR1 KGHDR, CDR2 SFDVKD. J was trimmed by 4 bases and V by 0 bases; bases with no gene match: 4. The CDR3 loop spans 15 amino acids.

The V call is TRBV15, the J call TRBJ2-7; no clear D gene. V dropped 0 bases and J dropped 4 bases, with 7 bases sitting between them. Germline V gives CDR1 LNHNV, CDR2 YYDKDF (reference sequence). The CDR3 has 13 residues. CDR3 residues: CATSRDPGYEQYF. For the CDR3, the DNA is TGTGCCACCAGCAGAGATCCGGGTTACGAGCAGTACTTC.

The DNA of the CDR3 is TGTGCCAGCAGCTTAAAAGGGGCCCTTGGGTATGGCTACACCTTC. Translating it yields CASSLKGALGYGYTF. The gene calls are TRBV7-3 and TRBJ1-2, with D possibly matching TRBD1 (5 bases). The CDR3 is 15 amino acids. Germline V gene lookup returns CDR1 SGHTA and CDR2 FQGTGA. The ends were cut back, 1 base at V and 5 bases at J, with 14 bases in the middle.

The chain carries TRBV6-5 and TRBJ2-1; 13 bases match TRBD2. Germline-derived CDR1 and CDR2 are MNHEY and SVGAGI. With 7 bases clipped from V and 4 bases from J, the junction kept 4 bases outside the gene matches. This CDR3 is built from 15 residues. The CDR3 spells CASIPTSGGYNEQFF. The CDR3 nucleotides are TGTGCCAGCATACCGACTAGCGGGGGGTACAATGAGCAGTTCTTC.

The CDR3 sequence is CASKPTEATEAFF. The CDR3 DNA reads TGTGCCAGCAAACCGACAGAGGCCACTGAAGCTTTCTTT. The V and J genes are TRBV12-3 or TRBV12-4 and TRBJ1-1; D might be TRBD1 (5 bases). The V gene lost 7 bases and the J gene lost 4 bases, with 13 bases spanning the gap. This CDR3 contains 13 residues.

This clone has only a few counts. The V call is TRBV19, the J call TRBJ2-2; TRBD1 matches at 7 bases. The germline CDR1 and CDR2 sequences are LNHDA and SQIVND (reference sequence). The junction had 10 bases not matched to a gene; V was cut back by 7 bases and J by 8 bases. This CDR3 spans 14 amino acids. This chain's CDR3 is CASTQGTASGELFF. As DNA, the CDR3 is TGTGCCAGTACCCAGGGGACAGCCTCAGGGGAGCTGTTTTTT.

This clone has more than one count but fewer than ten. The J gene is TRBJ1-5, the V gene TRBV7-8; D not certain. The CDR3 spans 13 residues. The germline V and J ends were trimmed by 2 bases and 8 bases, with 10 bases remaining between them. Per germline, CDR1 SGHVS and CDR2 FQNEAQ. CDR3 loop: CASSLFGSEPQHF. CDR3 coding DNA: TGTGCCAGCAGCTTATTTGGGAGTGAGCCCCAGCATTTT. Drawing the rest from reference TRBV7-8 and TRBJ1-5, the complete variable domain is GAGVSQSPRYKVAKRGQDVALRCDPISGHVSLFWYQQALGQGPEFLTYFQNEAQLDKSGLPSDRFFAERPEGSVSTLKIQRTQQEDSAVYLCASSLFGSEPQHFGDGTRLSIL.

J is TRBJ2-7 and V is TRBV5-4; no clear D gene. CDR1 and CDR2 (germline): SGHNT, YYREEE (reference sequence). V gave up 0 bases and J gave up 5 bases, with 9 bases separating them. This CDR3 region has 13 residues. CDR3 nucleotide sequence: TGTGCCAGCAGCTTGGCTTTCTCTCACGAGCAGTACTTC. Its translation is CASSLAFSHEQYF.

CDR3 sequence: CASSQDPYSPLGLYEQYF. CDR3 in DNA: TGCGCCAGCAGCCAAGATCCTTACAGCCCATTAGGACTCTACGAGCAGTACTTC. The V and J genes are TRBV4-1 and TRBJ2-7; D is perhaps TRBD2 (5 bases). This CDR3 has 18 residues. CDR1 and CDR2 (germline): MGHRA, YSYEKL. Trimming shortened V by 0 bases and J by 3 bases, and 21 bases separated the two germline ends.

A few counts support this clone. The V call is TRBV10-3, the J call TRBJ2-5, with 10 nucleotides matching TRBD1. Germline lookup yields CDR1 ENHRY and CDR2 SYGVKD. This CDR3 is built from 13 residues. After removal of 7 bases from V and 5 bases from J, the junction contained 4 bases not matched to a gene. The CDR3 region is CAINPGQGETQYF. DNA for the CDR3: TGTGCCATCAACCCGGGACAGGGGGAGACCCAGTACTTC.

The chain is built from TRBV6-1 and TRBJ1-6, with D uncertain. Germline CDR1 MNHNS, CDR2 SASEGT. This CDR3 has 14 residues. Trimming removed 0 bases from V and 10 bases from J, with 10 bases in between. Here the CDR3 DNA reads TGTGCCAGCAGTGAAGCGAATCCAGAATCACCCCTCCACTTT. Residues: CASSEANPESPLHF.

V and J are TRBV20-1 and TRBJ1-4, with D unclear. V lost 6 bases to trimming and J lost 6 bases, with 8 bases between them. This CDR3 has 11 amino acids. Germline assignment: CDR1 DFQATT and CDR2 SNEGSKA (reference sequence). The CDR3 nucleotides are TGCAGTGCCCCCGTCTATGAAAAACTGTTTTTT. Residues: CSAPVYEKLFF.

On this clone itself: The junction departs from germline at one end; a sequencing error may be responsible. V usage is TRBV29-1 and J usage is TRBJ1-2, with 8 bases lining up with TRBD1. The CDR3 spans 11 residues. Per germline, CDR1 SQVTM and CDR2 ANQGSEA. The CDR3 loop reads CSVQGAVGYAF. The CDR3 DNA is TGCAGCGTTCAGGGGGCAGTCGGGTACGCCTTC.

This clone appeared a few times. The CDR3 bases are TGCGCCAGCAGCGCGGGGGTCCTGGCTGGAAACACCATATATTTT. Encoded protein: CASSAGVLAGNTIYF. This sequence joins TRBV5-1 and TRBJ1-3; possibly TRBD1 for D (5 bases). Looked up from germline, CDR1 is SGHRS and CDR2 is YFSETQ. The CDR3 covers 15 residues. Trimming removed 4 bases at V and 2 bases at J, with 13 bases between.

This clone has only one observation. The rearrangement uses TRBV5-1 and TRBJ1-2; D unresolved. The CDR3 is made up of 15 amino acids. V gave up 4 bases and J gave up 4 bases, with 17 bases separating them. The germline gives CDR1 SGHRS, CDR2 YFSETQ. CDR3 loop: CASSPRGPPGYGYTF. The CDR3 region has the DNA TGCGCCAGCAGCCCACGCGGGCCCCCGGGCTATGGCTACACCTTC.

The rearrangement links TRBV5-4 to TRBJ2-7; 12 positions agree with TRBD2. The CDR3 is 15 residues long. V shed 2 bases and J 5 bases; nucleotides not matched to a gene: 5. The germline CDR1 and CDR2 sequences are SGHNT and YYREEE (reference sequence). This CDR3 reads CASSFRRLAGDEQYF. The CDR3 DNA sequence: TGTGCCAGCAGCTTCAGGAGACTAGCGGGGGACGAGCAGTACTTC.

This clone came up a few times. This chain links TRBV2 with TRBJ1-5; 9 bases are a match to TRBD1. Per germline, CDR1 SNHLY and CDR2 FYNNEI. Trimming cost V 6 bases and J 6 bases; bases outside gene matches: 9. CDR3 length: 15 residues. For the CDR3, the DNA is TGTGCCAGCAGGGAACAGGGGGCGAACAGTCAGCCCCAGCATTTT. Amino acid sequence: CASREQGANSQPQHF.